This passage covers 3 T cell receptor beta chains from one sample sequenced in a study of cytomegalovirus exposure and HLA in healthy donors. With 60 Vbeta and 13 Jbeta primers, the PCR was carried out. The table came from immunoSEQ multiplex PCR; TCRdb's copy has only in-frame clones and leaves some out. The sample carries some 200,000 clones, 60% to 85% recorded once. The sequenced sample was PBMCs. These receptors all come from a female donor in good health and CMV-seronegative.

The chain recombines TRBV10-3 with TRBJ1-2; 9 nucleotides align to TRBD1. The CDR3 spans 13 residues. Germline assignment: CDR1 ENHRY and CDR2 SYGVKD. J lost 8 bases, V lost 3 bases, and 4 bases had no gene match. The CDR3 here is CAISEGTGSGYTF. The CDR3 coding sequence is TGTGCCATCAGTGAAGGGACAGGGTCCGGCTACACCTTC.

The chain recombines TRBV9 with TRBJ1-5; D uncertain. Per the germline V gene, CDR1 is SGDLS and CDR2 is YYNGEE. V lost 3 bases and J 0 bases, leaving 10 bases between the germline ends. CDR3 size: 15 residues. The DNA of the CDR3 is TGTGCCAGCAGCGCAGGCGACTATAGCAATCAGCCCCAGCATTTT. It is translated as CASSAGDYSNQPQHF.

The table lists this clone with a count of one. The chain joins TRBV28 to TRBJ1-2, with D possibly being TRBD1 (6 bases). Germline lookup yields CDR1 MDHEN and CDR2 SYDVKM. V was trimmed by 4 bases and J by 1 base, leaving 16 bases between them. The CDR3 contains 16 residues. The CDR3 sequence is CASSSDGDINNYGYTF. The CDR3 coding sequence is TGTGCCAGCAGTTCAGACGGGGACATAAATAACTATGGCTACACCTTC.